Shown below are 20 T cell receptor beta chains from a single sample sequenced in a study of cytomegalovirus exposure and HLA in healthy donors. This PCR relied on a set of 60 Vbeta primers and 13 Jbeta primers. The assay was immunoSEQ multiplex PCR, and TCRdb's table has in-frame clones only and misses some. This sample has 130,000 to 150,000 clones, with around 80% found just once. Sequencing used PBMCs. The receptor source for this set is a boy aged 2 to 9 in good health and CMV-seronegative.

The genes are TRBV4-2 and TRBJ1-1; D gene uncertain. The CDR3 is 16 amino acids. CDR1 and CDR2 (germline): LGHNA, YNFKEQ. The V end lost 1 base, the J end lost 0 bases, and 12 bases lay between the germline ends. Here the CDR3 DNA reads TGTGCCAGCAGCCAAGGGTTAGGCGGGATGAACACTGAAGCTTTCTTT. This codes for CASSQGLGGMNTEAFF.

DNA of the CDR3: TGTGCCAGCAGTCGGACAGGGAAGAACACTGAAGCTTTCTTT. Translation gives CASSRTGKNTEAFF. This chain joins TRBV28 and TRBJ1-1, with 8 bases matching TRBD1. The CDR3 covers 14 residues. Per the germline V gene, CDR1 is MDHEN and CDR2 is SYDVKM. J lost 1 base, V lost 5 bases, and 3 bases had no gene match.

This clone appeared a few times. V usage is TRBV7-2 and J usage is TRBJ2-7, with a tentative D call TRBD2 (5 bases). The V and J ends lost 7 bases and 4 bases respectively, with 26 bases between them. Germline CDR1 SGHTA, CDR2 FQGNSA. CDR3 length: 17 residues. CDR3 region: CASTPLVFVSHPYEQYF. CDR3 sequence (DNA): TGTGCCAGCACCCCACTAGTGTTTGTGTCTCACCCATACGAGCAGTACTTC.

The chain links TRBV20-1 to TRBJ2-3, with TRBD2 as a possible D gene (5 bases). V lost 2 bases and J 12 bases, leaving 12 bases between the germline ends. This CDR3 has 11 amino acids. Germline V gene lookup returns CDR1 DFQATT and CDR2 SNEGSKA (reference sequence). The CDR3 spells CSARSVASQYF. The CDR3 nucleotides read TGCAGTGCTAGATCAGTGGCTAGCCAGTATTTT.

The chain carries TRBV6-5 and TRBJ2-1, with D perhaps TRBD2 (6 bases). CDR3 length equals 15 residues. Germline CDR1 reads MNHEY; CDR2 reads SVGAGI. The germline V and J ends were trimmed by 2 bases and 0 bases, with 8 bases remaining between them. CDR3 in DNA: TGTGCCAGCAGTTACGACGGGAGCTCCTACAATGAGCAGTTCTTC. The encoded protein is CASSYDGSSYNEQFF.

The V gene is TRBV7-9, the J gene TRBJ1-2; D unclear. The V end was cut by 5 bases, the J end by 1 base, with 8 bases between. Germline V gene data show CDR1 as SEHNR and CDR2 as FQNEAQ (reference sequence). CDR3 length equals 13 residues. The CDR3: CASSIGVNYGYTF. The CDR3 DNA is TGTGCCAGCAGCATAGGAGTTAACTATGGCTACACCTTC.

The gene calls are TRBV6-5 and TRBJ2-3; D uncertain. Germline V CDR1 and CDR2: MNHEY, SVGAGI. Trimming stripped 2 bases from V and 8 bases from J, with 5 bases between. The CDR3 spans 11 residues. The CDR3 DNA reads TGTGCCAGCAGTTACAGAGGTACGCAGTATTTT. Protein product: CASSYRGTQYF.

The genes are TRBV25-1 and TRBJ1-1; TRBD1 is a possible D gene (5 bases). Germline CDR1 and CDR2: MGHDK and SYGVNS. Trimming took off 8 bases at V and 5 bases at J, with 21 bases between the two ends. The CDR3 consists of 15 residues. The chain's CDR3 is CASGKGWGGSTEAFF. The CDR3 region has the DNA TGTGCCAGCGGGAAGGGATGGGGGGGAAGTACTGAAGCTTTCTTT.

This clone was observed a single time. J is TRBJ1-4 and V is TRBV14; D not resolved. The germline CDR1 and CDR2 sequences are SGHDN and FVKESK. This CDR3 has 14 amino acids. The ends were cut back, 4 bases at V and 5 bases at J, with 11 bases in the middle. The CDR3 is CASSPAQRNEKLFF. CDR3 DNA: TGTGCCAGCAGCCCCGCCCAGCGGAATGAAAAACTGTTTTTT.

The chain carries TRBV4-2 and TRBJ1-2; D gene ambiguous. This CDR3 is 14 amino acids long. Trimming removed 0 bases at V and 4 bases at J, with 9 bases between. CDR1 is LGHNA and CDR2 is YNFKEQ in the germline V gene. The CDR3 region is CASSQDPQFYGYTF. The CDR3 region has the DNA TGTGCCAGCAGCCAAGATCCGCAGTTCTATGGCTACACCTTC.

This clone has a single count. V and J are TRBV5-6 and TRBJ2-5; TRBD1 aligns across 9 bases. After removal of 5 bases from V and 1 base from J, the junction contained 6 bases not matched to a gene. The CDR3 contains 15 residues. Germline V lookup: CDR1 SGHDT, CDR2 YYEEEE. CDR3 sequence: CASSTGTGRQETQYF. The CDR3 DNA reads TGTGCCAGCAGTACCGGGACAGGGCGCCAAGAGACCCAGTACTTC.

The chain joins TRBV6-1 to TRBJ1-1, with TRBD1 as a possible D gene (5 bases). Trimming took off 8 bases at V and 7 bases at J, with 11 bases between the two ends. Germline values: CDR1 MNHNS, CDR2 SASEGT. The CDR3 has 11 residues. The CDR3 is CASGGTSEAFF. CDR3 DNA sequence: TGTGCCAGCGGGGGGACGAGTGAAGCTTTCTTT.

The V gene is TRBV19, the J gene TRBJ1-2; 9 bases match TRBD1. The trim removed 6 bases at V and 0 bases at J, leaving 11 bases unmatched. Germline CDR1 reads LNHDA; CDR2 reads SQIVND (reference sequence). The CDR3 contains 17 residues. The CDR3 reads CASRTPTGGLSNYGYTF. CDR3 sequence (DNA): TGTGCCAGTAGGACACCTACAGGGGGCCTTTCTAACTATGGCTACACCTTC.

The chain is built from TRBV7-9 and TRBJ2-7; 7 nucleotides match TRBD2. Germline trimming cut 1 base from V and 3 bases from J; bases unmatched to any gene: 6. The germline V gene has CDR1 SEHNR and CDR2 FQNEAQ (reference sequence). The CDR3 totals 15 residues. This chain's CDR3 is CASSLVGTTFYEQYF. For the CDR3, the DNA is TGTGCCAGCAGCTTAGTTGGGACTACCTTCTACGAGCAGTACTTC.

This sequence joins TRBV2 and TRBJ2-7; TRBD2 matches at 14 bases. V shed 5 bases, J shed 4 bases, and the junction held 4 bases outside the gene matches. The CDR3 is made up of 15 amino acids. The germline gives CDR1 SNHLY, CDR2 FYNNEI. The CDR3 reads CASSHGLAGGYEQYF. CDR3 sequence (DNA): TGTGCCAGCAGTCACGGACTAGCGGGAGGTTACGAGCAGTACTTC.

This clone was counted only a few times. A junction boundary mismatches the germline segment, possibly from a read error. J is TRBJ1-1 and V is TRBV6-1; D gene unclear. This CDR3 has 12 amino acids. CDR1 is MNHNS, CDR2 SASEGT, per germline. DNA for the CDR3: TGTGCCAGCAGTGAACTTAACAGTGAAGCTTTCTTT. Translated: CASSELNSEAFF.

The DNA of the CDR3 is TGTGCCAGTACCTTGACAGGGGGCAATCAGCCCCAGCATTTT. Translated, it gives CASTLTGGNQPQHF. The V gene is TRBV19, the J gene TRBJ1-5, with 8 bases that match TRBD1. Germline V lookup: CDR1 LNHDA, CDR2 SQIVND (reference sequence). The V gene end was trimmed by 7 bases and the J gene end by 2 bases; junction bases not matched to a gene: 4. The CDR3 contains 14 residues.

The V and J genes are TRBV15 and TRBJ1-2; 9 bases fit TRBD1. Trimming took 0 bases from V and 7 from J; bases not matched to a gene: 15. The CDR3 spans 18 residues. CDR1 is LNHNV, CDR2 YYDKDF, per germline (reference sequence). The CDR3 nucleotides are TGTGCCACCAGCAGAGATATTAGAGACAGGGGGTTTTCCGGTGGCTACACCTTC. It translates to CATSRDIRDRGFSGGYTF.

In this sample, this clone turned up a few times. The V and J genes are TRBV6-5 and TRBJ1-2; 7 bases fit TRBD1. Trimming removed 4 bases from V and 8 bases from J; junction bases left unmatched: 7. The V gene's germline CDR1 is MNHEY and CDR2 SVGAGI. The CDR3 has 13 residues. CDR3 DNA: TGTGCCAGCAGTTTCATACAGGGGTACGGCTACACCTTC. It yields the protein CASSFIQGYGYTF.

This chain joins TRBV11-3 and TRBJ2-2; 10 bases map to TRBD2. This CDR3 has 18 amino acids. The germline CDR1 and CDR2 sequences are SGHNT and YENEEA. V gave up 5 bases and J gave up 2 bases; unmatched junction bases: 11. CDR3 region: CASSHAKLAGGNTGELFF. The CDR3 nucleotides read TGTGCCAGCAGCCACGCGAAGTTAGCGGGAGGAAACACCGGGGAGCTGTTTTTT.